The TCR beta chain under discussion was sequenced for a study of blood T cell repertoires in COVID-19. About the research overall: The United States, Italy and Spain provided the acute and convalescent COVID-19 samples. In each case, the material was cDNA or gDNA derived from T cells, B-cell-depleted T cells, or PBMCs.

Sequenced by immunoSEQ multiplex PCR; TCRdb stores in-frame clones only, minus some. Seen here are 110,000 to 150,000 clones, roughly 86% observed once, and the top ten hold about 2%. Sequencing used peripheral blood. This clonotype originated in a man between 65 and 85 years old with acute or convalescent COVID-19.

DNA of the CDR3: TGTGCCAGCAGAAAAAGGAGGGTCCAAGAGACCCAGTACTTC. It codes for CASRKRRVQETQYF. This chain links TRBV6-5 with TRBJ2-5; D may be TRBD2 (6 bases). There are 14 residues in the CDR3. Trimming removed 6 bases from V and 1 base from J, with 12 bases in between. Germline V gene lookup returns CDR1 MNHEY and CDR2 SVGAGI.